One sample yielded the 17 T cell receptor beta chains listed below, sequenced in a study of post-analysis software for immune sequencing data. The study, taken as a whole, reports: Compared with controls, patients had more of about 5 TRBV segments, including TRBV5-6, TRBV5-1 and TRBV20-1.

Their antigens remain unidentified. Tagging with unique molecular identifiers was a feature of the TCR beta cDNA libraries. TCRdb ran MiXCR on the PCR reads and lists one entry per CDR3 protein. The repertoire holds about half a million distinct CDR3 sequences, with roughly 45% as singletons. The sequenced material came from blood. The receptors come from a girl aged 5-17 years with multiple sclerosis.

Ten or more counts support this clonotype. CDR3 sequence: CASSFGAYEQYF. For the CDR3, the DNA is TGTGCCAGCAGTTTTGGCGCCTACGAGCAGTACTTC. The chain employs TRBV28 and TRBJ2-7, with D unclear. Germline V gene lookup returns CDR1 MDHEN and CDR2 SYDVKM. The V gene lost 3 bases and the J gene lost 2 bases, with 5 bases spanning the gap. The CDR3 spans 12 residues.

The chain couples TRBV7-3 to TRBJ2-1, with unresolved D. Trimming shortened V by 4 bases and J by 9 bases, and 13 bases separated the two germline ends. The germline gives CDR1 SGHTA, CDR2 FQGTGA. The CDR3 consists of 13 residues. CDR3 bases: TGTGCCAGCAGCTCGGAGCGTGAGACTGAGCAGTTCTTC. It codes for CASSSERETEQFF.

The CDR3 bases are TGTGCCAGCAGCTCCGGGACGGAGGATCGTGGCTACGAGCAGTACTTC. Residues: CASSSGTEDRGYEQYF. V and J are TRBV13 and TRBJ2-7; D possibly matches TRBD1 or TRBD2 (5 bases each). The germline V gene encodes CDR1 PRHDT and CDR2 FYEKMQ (reference sequence). The V and J ends lost 4 bases and 3 bases respectively, with 19 bases between them. CDR3 length: 16 residues.

This sequence joins TRBV5-1 and TRBJ1-1; D remains ambiguous. The germline gives CDR1 SGHRS, CDR2 YFSETQ. This CDR3 has 13 amino acids. The ends were cut back, 4 bases at V and 3 bases at J, with 10 bases in the middle. The CDR3 region is CASSGILDTEAFF. The CDR3 coding sequence is TGCGCCAGCAGCGGCATTTTGGACACTGAAGCTTTCTTT.

This clonotype was found a few times. The chain is built from TRBV29-1 and TRBJ2-1, with 9 bases fitting TRBD2. Trimming cost V 8 bases and J 4 bases; bases outside gene matches: 3. CDR3 length equals 12 residues. CDR1 is SQVTM and CDR2 is ANQGSEA in the germline V gene. The CDR3 is CSSTSGYNEQFF. CDR3 bases: TGCAGCTCGACTAGCGGATACAATGAGCAGTTCTTC.

This chain uses TRBV27 with TRBJ2-5, with D possibly TRBD2 on 5 matching bases. V was trimmed by 11 bases and J by 6 bases, leaving 13 bases between them. The CDR3 length is 11 residues. Germline values: CDR1 MNHEY, CDR2 SMNVEV (reference sequence). The CDR3 region is CAQRAGKTQYF. CDR3 sequence (DNA): TGTGCCCAACGGGCGGGTAAGACCCAGTACTTC.

There are a few counts of this clonotype. The gene calls are TRBV7-8 and TRBJ2-1; D is unclear. The CDR3 extends over 15 amino acids. Trimming cost V 0 bases and J 2 bases, with 8 bases left between them. Per the germline V gene, CDR1 is SGHVS and CDR2 is FQNEAQ. The DNA of the CDR3 is TGTGCCAGCAGCTTAGCGGGGATGGCCTACAATGAGCAGTTCTTC. Translating it yields CASSLAGMAYNEQFF.

The V call is TRBV12-3 or TRBV12-4, the J call TRBJ1-5; D is perhaps TRBD1 (5 bases). The CDR3 has 14 amino acids. Trimming pared 5 bases from V and 1 base from J, leaving 9 bases between. CDR3 bases: TGTGCCAGCAGTCTGGACATGAGCAATCAGCCCCAGCATTTT. Protein: CASSLDMSNQPQHF.

V is TRBV9 and J is TRBJ2-7, with 8 bases aligning to TRBD2. The germline V gene encodes CDR1 SGDLS and CDR2 YYNGEE. The CDR3 contains 15 residues. J lost 7 bases, V lost 0 bases, and 9 bases had no gene match. The CDR3 is CASSVEASGSNEQYF. CDR3 DNA: TGTGCCAGCAGCGTAGAGGCCAGCGGGAGCAATGAGCAGTACTTC.

A few counts support this clonotype. The chain is built from TRBV3-1 and TRBJ1-2; D ambiguous. The V end lost 7 bases, the J end lost 5 bases, and 20 bases lay between the germline ends. The CDR3 extends over 15 amino acids. CDR1 LGHDT and CDR2 YNNKEL come from the germline V gene (reference sequence). CDR3 in amino acids: CASNPVLGQTYGYTF. CDR3 bases: TGTGCCAGCAACCCGGTCCTGGGCCAGACATATGGCTACACCTTC.

This clonotype has only one observation. V is TRBV12-3 or TRBV12-4 and J is TRBJ1-2; D not certain. V dropped 0 bases and J dropped 1 base, with 12 bases sitting between them. CDR3 length equals 16 residues. Written as DNA, the CDR3 is TGTGCCAGCAGTTTAGCCCCGACACTCGTTAACTATGGCTACACCTTC. Protein product: CASSLAPTLVNYGYTF.

This clonotype was seen a few times. This chain uses TRBV20-1 with TRBJ2-1; 11 positions match TRBD2. CDR3 length: 14 residues. The germline V gene encodes CDR1 DFQATT and CDR2 SNEGSKA (reference sequence). V was pared by 6 bases and J by 7 bases, with 8 bases of the junction left unmatched. CDR3 sequence reads: CSAPLAGVANEQFF. CDR3 bases: TGCAGTGCGCCACTAGCGGGAGTTGCGAATGAGCAGTTCTTC.

The chain is built from TRBV7-2 and TRBJ2-1, with TRBD2 matching 12 bases. Germline V gene lookup returns CDR1 SGHTA and CDR2 FQGNSA. With 1 base clipped from V and 5 bases from J, the junction kept 3 bases outside the gene matches. The CDR3 loop spans 16 amino acids. In nucleotides, the CDR3 is TGTGCCAGCAGCTTAGTTCTAGCGGGAGGGCACAATGAGCAGTTCTTC. Translated: CASSLVLAGGHNEQFF.

This clonotype was detected only a few times. The junction differs from germline at one of its ends, possibly a read error. The chain combines TRBV12-5 with TRBJ1-2; no clear D. The germline gives CDR1 LGHNT, CDR2 FRNRAP. The CDR3 spans 11 residues. The chain's CDR3 is CASGLGDGYTF. In DNA form, the CDR3 reads TGTGCTAGTGGCTTGGGTGATGGCTACACCTTC.

This chain links TRBV7-3 with TRBJ2-7, with 9 positions matching TRBD2. The DNA end is a closer match to TRBJ2-5, so the J assignment may be wrong. Per germline, CDR1 SGHTA and CDR2 FQGTGA. The CDR3 runs 17 residues. Here the CDR3 reads CASTFRLADPPRGTQYF. DNA of the CDR3: TGTGCCAGCACCTTTAGACTAGCGGACCCCCCGCGGGGGACCCAGTACTTC.

The V and J genes are TRBV7-2 and TRBJ1-5; 9 bases match TRBD1. Germline CDR1 is SGHTA and CDR2 is FQGNSA. The J segment lost 5 bases and the V segment lost 2 bases, leaving 13 bases of the junction unmatched. The CDR3 sequence is 18 residues long. The CDR3: CASSLYSATGGSDQPQHF. Here the CDR3 DNA reads TGTGCCAGCAGCTTATACTCCGCTACAGGGGGCTCGGATCAGCCCCAGCATTTT.

This sequence joins TRBV20-1 and TRBJ2-7; D gene ambiguous. The end of the DNA is better explained by TRBJ2-5, so the J call may be wrong. Per the germline V gene, CDR1 is DFQATT and CDR2 is SNEGSKA (reference sequence). CDR3 length: 14 residues. Here the CDR3 DNA reads TGCAGTGCTAGAGATCCCCCTAGGAGAGAGACCCAGTACTTC. It yields the protein CSARDPPRRETQYF.